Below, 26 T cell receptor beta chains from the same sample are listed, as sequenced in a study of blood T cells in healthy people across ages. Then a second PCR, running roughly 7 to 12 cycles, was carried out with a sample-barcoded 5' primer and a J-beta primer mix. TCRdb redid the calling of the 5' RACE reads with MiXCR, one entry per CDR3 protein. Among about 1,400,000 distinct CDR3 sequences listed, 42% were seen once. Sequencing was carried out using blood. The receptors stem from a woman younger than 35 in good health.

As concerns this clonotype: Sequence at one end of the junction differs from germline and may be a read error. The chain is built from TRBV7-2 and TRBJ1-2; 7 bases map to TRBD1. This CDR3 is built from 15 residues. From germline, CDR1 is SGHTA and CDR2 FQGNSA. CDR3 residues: CASSQKGTASGGYIF. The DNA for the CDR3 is TGTGCCAGCAGCCAAAAGGGGACAGCGTCTGGTGGCTACATCTTC.

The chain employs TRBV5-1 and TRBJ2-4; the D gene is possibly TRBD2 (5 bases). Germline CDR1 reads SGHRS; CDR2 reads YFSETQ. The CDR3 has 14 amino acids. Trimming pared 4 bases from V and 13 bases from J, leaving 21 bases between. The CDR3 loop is CASSAVGAENIQYF. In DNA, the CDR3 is TGCGCCAGCAGCGCCGTGGGAGCGGAAAATATCCAGTACTTC.

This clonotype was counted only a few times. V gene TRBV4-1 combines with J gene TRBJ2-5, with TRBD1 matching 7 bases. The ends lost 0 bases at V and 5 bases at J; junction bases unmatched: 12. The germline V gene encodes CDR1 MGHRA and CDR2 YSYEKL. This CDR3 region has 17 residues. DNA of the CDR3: TGCGCCAGCAGCCAAGAAGCAGGGGGACAGAGCCCGGAGACCCAGTACTTC. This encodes CASSQEAGGQSPETQYF.

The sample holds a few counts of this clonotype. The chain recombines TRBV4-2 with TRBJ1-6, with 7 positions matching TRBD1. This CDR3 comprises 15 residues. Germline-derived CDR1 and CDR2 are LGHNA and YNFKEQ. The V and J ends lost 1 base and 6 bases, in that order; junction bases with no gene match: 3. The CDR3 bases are TGTGCCAGCAGCCAAGCAGGGGGGATTAATTCACCCCTCCACTTT. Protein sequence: CASSQAGGINSPLHF.

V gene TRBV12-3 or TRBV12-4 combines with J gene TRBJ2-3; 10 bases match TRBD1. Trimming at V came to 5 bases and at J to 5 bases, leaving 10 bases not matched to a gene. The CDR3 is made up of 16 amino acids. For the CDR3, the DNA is TGTGCCAGCAGTCCTCAATGGACAGGGGGGTTAGATACGCAGTATTTT. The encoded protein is CASSPQWTGGLDTQYF.

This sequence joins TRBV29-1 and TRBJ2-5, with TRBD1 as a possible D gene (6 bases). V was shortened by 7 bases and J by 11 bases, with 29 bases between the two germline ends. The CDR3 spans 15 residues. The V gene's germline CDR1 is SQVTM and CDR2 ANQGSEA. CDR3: CSAPVVPEQGDEQYF. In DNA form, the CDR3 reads TGCAGCGCTCCGGTGGTCCCAGAACAGGGTGATGAGCAGTACTTC.

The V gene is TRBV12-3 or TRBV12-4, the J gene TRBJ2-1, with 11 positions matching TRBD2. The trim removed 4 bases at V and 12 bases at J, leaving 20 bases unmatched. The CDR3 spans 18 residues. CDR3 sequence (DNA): TGTGCCAGCAGTTCCAAATCTTCCCGCCAACTAGCGGGGGAAGGGCAGTTCTTC. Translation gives CASSSKSSRQLAGEGQFF.

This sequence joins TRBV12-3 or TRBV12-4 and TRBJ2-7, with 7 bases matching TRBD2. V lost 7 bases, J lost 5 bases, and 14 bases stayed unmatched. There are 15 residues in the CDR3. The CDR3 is CASKPSWRETHEQYF. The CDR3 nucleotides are TGTGCCAGCAAACCAAGTTGGCGGGAGACCCACGAGCAGTACTTC.

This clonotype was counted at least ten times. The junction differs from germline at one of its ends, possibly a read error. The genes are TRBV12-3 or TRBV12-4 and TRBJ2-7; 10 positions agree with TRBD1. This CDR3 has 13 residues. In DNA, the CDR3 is TGCGCCAGCAGGGGGACAGGGGATTACGAGCAGTACTTC. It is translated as CASRGTGDYEQYF.

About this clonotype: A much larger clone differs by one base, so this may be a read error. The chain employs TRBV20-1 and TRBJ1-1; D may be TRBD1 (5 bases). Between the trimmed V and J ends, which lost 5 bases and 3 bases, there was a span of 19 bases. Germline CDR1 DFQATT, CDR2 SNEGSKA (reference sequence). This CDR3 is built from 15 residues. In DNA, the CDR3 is TGCAGTGCTGGGGGGGAGGCGAGGGGAGACACTGAAGCTTTCTTT. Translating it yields CSAGGEARGDTEAFF.

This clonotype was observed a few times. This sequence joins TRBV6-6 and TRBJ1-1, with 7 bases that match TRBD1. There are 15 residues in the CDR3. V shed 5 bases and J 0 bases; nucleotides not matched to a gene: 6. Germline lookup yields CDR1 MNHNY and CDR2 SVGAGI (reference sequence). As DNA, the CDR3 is TGTGCCAGCAGTGGGCAGGGGGGGTTGAACACTGAAGCTTTCTTT. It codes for CASSGQGGLNTEAFF.

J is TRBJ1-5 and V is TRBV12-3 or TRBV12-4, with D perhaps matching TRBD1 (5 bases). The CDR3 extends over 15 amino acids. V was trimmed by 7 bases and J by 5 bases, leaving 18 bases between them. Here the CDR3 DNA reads TGTGCCAGCACCCTCCGGGGGGGTCGGGATCAGCCCCAGCATTTT. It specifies CASTLRGGRDQPQHF.

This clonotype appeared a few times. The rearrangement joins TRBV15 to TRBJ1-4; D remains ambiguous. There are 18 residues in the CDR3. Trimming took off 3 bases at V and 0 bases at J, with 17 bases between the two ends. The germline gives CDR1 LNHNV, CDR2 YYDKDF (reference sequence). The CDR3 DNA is TGTGCCACCAGCAGCGTTACAAGGGTTCATGCAACTAATGAAAAACTGTTTTTT. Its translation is CATSSVTRVHATNEKLFF.

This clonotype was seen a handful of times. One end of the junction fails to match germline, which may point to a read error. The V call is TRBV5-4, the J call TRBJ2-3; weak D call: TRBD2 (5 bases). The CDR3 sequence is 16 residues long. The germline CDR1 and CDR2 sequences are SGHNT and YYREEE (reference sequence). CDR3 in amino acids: CASSPLLDRSTDTQYF. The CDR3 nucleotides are TGTGCCAGCAGTCCCCTACTAGATAGAAGCACGGATACGCAGTATTTT.

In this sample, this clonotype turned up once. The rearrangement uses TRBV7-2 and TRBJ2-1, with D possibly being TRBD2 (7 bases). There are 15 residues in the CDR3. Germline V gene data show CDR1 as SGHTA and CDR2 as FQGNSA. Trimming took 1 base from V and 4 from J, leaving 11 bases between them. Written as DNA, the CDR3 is TGTGCCAGCAGCTTAGTACGGGGGGCGTACAATGAGCAGTTCTTC. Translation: CASSLVRGAYNEQFF.

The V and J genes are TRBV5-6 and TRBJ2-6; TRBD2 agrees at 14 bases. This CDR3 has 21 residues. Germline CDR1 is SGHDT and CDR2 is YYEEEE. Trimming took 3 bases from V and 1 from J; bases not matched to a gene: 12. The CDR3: CASSSIALGTSGSSGANVLTF. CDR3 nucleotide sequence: TGTGCCAGCAGCTCGATAGCTCTTGGGACTAGCGGGAGTTCTGGGGCCAACGTCCTGACTTTC.

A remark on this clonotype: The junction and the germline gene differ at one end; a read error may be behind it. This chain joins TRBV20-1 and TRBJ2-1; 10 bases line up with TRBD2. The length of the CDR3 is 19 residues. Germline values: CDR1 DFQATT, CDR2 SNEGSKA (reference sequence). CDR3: CSAPNPGLAAVPTYDEQFF. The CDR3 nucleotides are TGCAGTGCTCCAAACCCTGGACTAGCGGCAGTCCCTACCTACGATGAGCAGTTCTTC.

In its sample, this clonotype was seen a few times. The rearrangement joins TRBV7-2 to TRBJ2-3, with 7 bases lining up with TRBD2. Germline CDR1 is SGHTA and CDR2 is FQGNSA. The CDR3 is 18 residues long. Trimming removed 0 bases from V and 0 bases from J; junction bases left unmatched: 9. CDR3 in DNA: TGTGCCAGCAGCTTAGCCACCCGGGGTAGCGGGAGCACAGATACGCAGTATTTT. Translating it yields CASSLATRGSGSTDTQYF.

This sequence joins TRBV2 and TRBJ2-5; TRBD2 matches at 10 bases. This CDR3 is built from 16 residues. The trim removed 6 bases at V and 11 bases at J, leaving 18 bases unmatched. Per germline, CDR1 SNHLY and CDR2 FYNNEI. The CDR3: CASRRGSSGSGNEQYF. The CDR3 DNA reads TGTGCCAGCAGGAGGGGTTCTAGCGGGAGTGGGAATGAGCAGTACTTC.

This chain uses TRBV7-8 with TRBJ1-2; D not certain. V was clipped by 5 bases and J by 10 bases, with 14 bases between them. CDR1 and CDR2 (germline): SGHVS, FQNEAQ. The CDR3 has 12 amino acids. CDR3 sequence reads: CASSLKGEDYTF. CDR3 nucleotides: TGTGCCAGCAGCCTAAAGGGAGAGGACTACACCTTC.

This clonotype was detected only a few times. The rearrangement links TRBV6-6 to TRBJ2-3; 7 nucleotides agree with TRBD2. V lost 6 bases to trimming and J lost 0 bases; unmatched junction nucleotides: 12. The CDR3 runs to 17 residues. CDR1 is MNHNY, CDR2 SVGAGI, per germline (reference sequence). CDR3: CASSRNAGAPSTDTQYF. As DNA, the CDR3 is TGTGCCAGCAGCCGTAATGCGGGAGCACCTAGCACAGATACGCAGTATTTT.

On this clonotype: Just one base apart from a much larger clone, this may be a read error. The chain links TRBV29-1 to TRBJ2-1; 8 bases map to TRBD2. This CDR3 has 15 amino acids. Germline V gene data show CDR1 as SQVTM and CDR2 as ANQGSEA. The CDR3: CSVETAGGAYNERFF. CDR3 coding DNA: TGCAGCGTTGAAACGGCGGGGGGAGCCTACAATGAGCGGTTCTTC.

CDR3 amino acids: CASSMGSSGNTIYF. The CDR3 nucleotides read TGTGCCAGCAGCATGGGATCCTCTGGAAACACCATATATTTT. V usage is TRBV7-2 and J usage is TRBJ1-3; D not resolved. From germline, CDR1 is SGHTA and CDR2 FQGNSA. Trimming shortened V by 5 bases and J by 0 bases, and 8 bases separated the two germline ends. The CDR3 runs 14 residues. The entire variable domain, with the rest obtained from reference TRBV7-2 and TRBJ1-3, is as follows: GAGVSQSPSNKVTEKGKDVELRCDPISGHTALYWYRQSLGQGLEFLIYFQGNSAPDKSGLPSDRFSAERTGGSVSTLTIQRTQQEDSAVYLCASSMGSSGNTIYFGEGSWLTVV.

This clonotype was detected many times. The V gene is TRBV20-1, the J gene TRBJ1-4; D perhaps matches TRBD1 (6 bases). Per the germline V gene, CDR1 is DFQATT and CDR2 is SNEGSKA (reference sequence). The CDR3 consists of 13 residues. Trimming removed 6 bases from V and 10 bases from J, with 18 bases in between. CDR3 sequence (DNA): TGCAGTGCCCCTACACAGGGAGCCGGAAAACTGTTTTTT. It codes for CSAPTQGAGKLFF.

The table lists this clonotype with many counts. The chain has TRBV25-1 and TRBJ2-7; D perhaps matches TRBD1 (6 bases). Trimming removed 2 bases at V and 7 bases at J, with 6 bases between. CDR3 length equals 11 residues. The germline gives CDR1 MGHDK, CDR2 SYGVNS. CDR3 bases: TGTGCCAGCAGTGAAAGGGGGGAGCAGTACTTC. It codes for CASSERGEQYF.

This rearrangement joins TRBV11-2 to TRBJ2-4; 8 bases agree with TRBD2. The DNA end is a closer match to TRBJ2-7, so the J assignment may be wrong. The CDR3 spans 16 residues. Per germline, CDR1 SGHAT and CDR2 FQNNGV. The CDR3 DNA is TGTGCCAGCAGCTTTGGACTAGCAGGGATCTCCTACGAGCAGTACTTC. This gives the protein CASSFGLAGISYEQYF.